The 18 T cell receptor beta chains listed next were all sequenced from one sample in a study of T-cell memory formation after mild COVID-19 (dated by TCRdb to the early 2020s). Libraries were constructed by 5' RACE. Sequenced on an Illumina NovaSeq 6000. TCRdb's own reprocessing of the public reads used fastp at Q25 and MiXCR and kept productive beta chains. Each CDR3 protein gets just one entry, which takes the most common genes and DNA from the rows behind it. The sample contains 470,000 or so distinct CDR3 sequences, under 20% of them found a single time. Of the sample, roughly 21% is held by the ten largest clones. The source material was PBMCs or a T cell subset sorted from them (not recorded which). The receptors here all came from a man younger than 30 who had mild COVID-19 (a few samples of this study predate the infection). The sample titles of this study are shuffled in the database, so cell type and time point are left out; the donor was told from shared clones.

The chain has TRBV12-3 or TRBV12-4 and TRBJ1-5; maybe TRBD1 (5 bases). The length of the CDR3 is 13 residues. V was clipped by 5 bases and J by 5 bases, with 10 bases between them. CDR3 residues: CASSQTTDQPQHF. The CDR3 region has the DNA TGTGCCAGCAGTCAAACGACAGATCAGCCCCAGCATTTT.

The CDR3 sequence: CASSSSRDRAETQYF. The DNA for the CDR3 is TGTGCCAGCAGCTCCTCTCGGGACAGGGCAGAGACCCAGTACTTC. This sequence joins TRBV7-9 and TRBJ2-5, with TRBD1 identical over 9 bases. CDR1 and CDR2 (germline): SEHNR, FQNEAQ (reference sequence). J gave up 4 bases and V 4 bases, and 7 bases lay outside the gene matches. The length of the CDR3 is 15 residues.

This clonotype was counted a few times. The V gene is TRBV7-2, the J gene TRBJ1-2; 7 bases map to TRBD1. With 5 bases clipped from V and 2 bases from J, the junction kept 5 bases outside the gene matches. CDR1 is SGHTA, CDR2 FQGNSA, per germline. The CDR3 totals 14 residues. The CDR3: CASSGDSQNYGYTF. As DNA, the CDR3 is TGTGCCAGCAGCGGGGACAGTCAGAACTATGGCTACACCTTC.

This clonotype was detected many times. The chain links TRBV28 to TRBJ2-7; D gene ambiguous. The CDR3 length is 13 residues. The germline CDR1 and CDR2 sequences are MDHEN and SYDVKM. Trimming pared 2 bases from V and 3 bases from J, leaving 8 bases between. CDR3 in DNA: TGTGCCAGCAGTTTAGAAGGCGGCTACGAGCAGTACGTC. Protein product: CASSLEGGYEQYV.

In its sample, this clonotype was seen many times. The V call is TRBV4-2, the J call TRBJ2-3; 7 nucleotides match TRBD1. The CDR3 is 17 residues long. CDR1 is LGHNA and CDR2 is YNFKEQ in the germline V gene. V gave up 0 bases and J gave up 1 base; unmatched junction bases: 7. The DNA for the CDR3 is TGTGCCAGCAGCCAAGATCTTCACAGGGGTCGCACAGATACGCAGTATTTT. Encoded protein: CASSQDLHRGRTDTQYF.

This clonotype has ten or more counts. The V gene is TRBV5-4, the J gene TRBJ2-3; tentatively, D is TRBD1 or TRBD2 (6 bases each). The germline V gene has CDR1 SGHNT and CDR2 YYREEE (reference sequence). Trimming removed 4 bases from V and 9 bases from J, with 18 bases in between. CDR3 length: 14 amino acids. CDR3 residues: CASSPRGEIGTQYF. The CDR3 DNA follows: TGTGCCAGCAGCCCGAGGGGGGAGATAGGCACGCAGTATTTT. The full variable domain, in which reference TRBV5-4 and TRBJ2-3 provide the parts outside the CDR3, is ETGVTQSPTHLIKTRGQQVTLRCSSQSGHNTVSWYQQALGQGPQFIFQYYREEENGRGNFPPRFSGLQFPNYSSELNVNALELDDSALYLCASSPRGEIGTQYFGPGTRLTVL.

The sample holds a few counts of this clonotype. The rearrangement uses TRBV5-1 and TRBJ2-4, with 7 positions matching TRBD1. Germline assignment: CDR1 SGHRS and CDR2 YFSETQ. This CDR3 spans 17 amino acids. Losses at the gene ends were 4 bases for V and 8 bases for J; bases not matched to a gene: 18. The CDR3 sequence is CASSDGQEGWPKDIQYF. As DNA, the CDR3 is TGCGCCAGCAGCGACGGACAGGAAGGGTGGCCGAAAGACATTCAGTACTTC.

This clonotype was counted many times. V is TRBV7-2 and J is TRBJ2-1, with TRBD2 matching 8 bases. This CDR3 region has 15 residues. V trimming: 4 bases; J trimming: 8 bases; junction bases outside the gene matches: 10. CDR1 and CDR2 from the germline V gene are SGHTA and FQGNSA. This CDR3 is CASSSFAGGEDEQFF. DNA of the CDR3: TGTGCCAGCAGCTCATTCGCGGGGGGTGAGGATGAGCAGTTCTTC.

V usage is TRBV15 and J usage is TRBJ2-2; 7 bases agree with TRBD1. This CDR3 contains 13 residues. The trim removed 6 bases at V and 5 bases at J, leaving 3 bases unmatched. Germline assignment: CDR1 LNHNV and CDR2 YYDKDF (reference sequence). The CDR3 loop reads CATRLTGTGELFF. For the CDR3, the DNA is TGTGCCACCAGGTTGACAGGGACCGGGGAGCTGTTTTTT.

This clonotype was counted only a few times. The CDR3 loop is CASSPRGENTEAFF. The DNA of the CDR3 is TGTGCCAGCAGCCCTCGGGGGGAGAACACTGAAGCTTTCTTT. The chain has TRBV9 and TRBJ1-1, with D perhaps matching TRBD1 (5 bases). The germline V and J ends were trimmed by 4 bases and 1 base, with 11 bases remaining between them. Germline V gene sequence: CDR1 SGDLS, CDR2 YYNGEE. This CDR3 has 14 residues.

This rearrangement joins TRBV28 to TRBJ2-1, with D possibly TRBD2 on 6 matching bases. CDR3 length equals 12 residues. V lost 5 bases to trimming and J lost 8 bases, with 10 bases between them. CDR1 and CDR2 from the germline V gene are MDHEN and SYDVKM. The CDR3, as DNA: TGTGCCAGCAGTCCACTAGCCCATGAGCAGTTCTTC. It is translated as CASSPLAHEQFF.

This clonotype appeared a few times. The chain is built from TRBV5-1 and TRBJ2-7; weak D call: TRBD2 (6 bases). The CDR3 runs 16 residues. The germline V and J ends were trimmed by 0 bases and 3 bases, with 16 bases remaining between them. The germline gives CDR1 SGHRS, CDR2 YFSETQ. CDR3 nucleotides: TGCGCCAGCAGCTTGGAGGCAGGGTCGGGGGTCTACGAGCAGTACGTC. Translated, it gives CASSLEAGSGVYEQYV.

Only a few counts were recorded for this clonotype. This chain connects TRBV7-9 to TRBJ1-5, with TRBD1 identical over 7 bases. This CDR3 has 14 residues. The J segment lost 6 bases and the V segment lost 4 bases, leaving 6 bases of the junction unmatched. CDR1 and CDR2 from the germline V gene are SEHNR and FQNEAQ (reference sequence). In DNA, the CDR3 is TGTGCCAGCAGCTCAGACAGGGACGGTCAGCCCCAGCATTTT. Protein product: CASSSDRDGQPQHF.

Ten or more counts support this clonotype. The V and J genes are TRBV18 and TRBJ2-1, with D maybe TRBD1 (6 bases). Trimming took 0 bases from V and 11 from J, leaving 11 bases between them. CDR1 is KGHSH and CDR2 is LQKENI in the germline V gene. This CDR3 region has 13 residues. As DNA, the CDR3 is TGTGCCAGCTCACCACCGGGGGCAGGGCAGCAGTTCTTC. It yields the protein CASSPPGAGQQFF.

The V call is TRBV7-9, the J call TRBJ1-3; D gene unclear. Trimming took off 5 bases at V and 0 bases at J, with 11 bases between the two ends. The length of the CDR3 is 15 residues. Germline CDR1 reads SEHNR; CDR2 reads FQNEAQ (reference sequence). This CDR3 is CASSRLLISGNTIYF. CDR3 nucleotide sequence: TGTGCCAGCAGCCGGTTGCTTATCTCTGGAAACACCATATATTTT.

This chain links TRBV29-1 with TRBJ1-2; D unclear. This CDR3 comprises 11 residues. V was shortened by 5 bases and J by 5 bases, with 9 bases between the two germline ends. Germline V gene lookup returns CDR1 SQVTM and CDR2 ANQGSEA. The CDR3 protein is CSVQRGYGYTF. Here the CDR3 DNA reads TGCAGCGTTCAAAGAGGGTATGGCTACACCTTC.

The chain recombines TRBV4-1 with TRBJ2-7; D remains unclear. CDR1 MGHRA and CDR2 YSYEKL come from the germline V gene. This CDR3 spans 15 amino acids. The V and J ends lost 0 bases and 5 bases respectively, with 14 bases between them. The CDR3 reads CASSQDGDFVDEQYF. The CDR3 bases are TGCGCCAGCAGCCAAGATGGTGACTTCGTCGACGAGCAGTACTTC.

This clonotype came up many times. DNA for the CDR3: TGTGCCAGCAGCCCGGGACAGTTACGAGAGACCCAGTACTTC. Translation gives CASSPGQLRETQYF. The J gene is TRBJ2-5, the V gene TRBV5-5; 7 bases match TRBD1. V lost 4 bases, J lost 4 bases, and 7 bases stayed unmatched. This CDR3 is 14 amino acids long. In germline, CDR1 is SGHKS, CDR2 YYEKEE (reference sequence).